The clone carrying this TCR beta chain was detected ten times or more. These data belong to a study of regulatory T cells in long-lasting Graves disease. Time point denoted: newly diagnosed GD, antithyroid drugs for less than 3 months. Extracted RNA from PBMCs served as the source of the TCR library. Per the germline V gene, CDR1 is LGHDT and CDR2 is YNNKEL (reference sequence). Unmatched junction bases numbered 7, after V lost 1 base and J lost 3 bases. This CDR3 is 16 amino acids long. Building of the TCR beta libraries involved iRepertoire HTBI primers and Arm-PCR of CDR3 regions. A single record per CDR3 protein comes from TCRdb applying MiXCR to the multiplex PCR reads. The sample has 400,000 to 500,000 distinct CDR3 sequences; 11% to 15% are singletons. The sample was also reused in another study, on T cells in Graves' hyperthyroidism and ophthalmopathy. That work adds: The primer set for the first-round RT-PCR of the TCR CDR3 was HTBI.

The sequence was collected from a woman between 45 and 65 years old with Graves disease. The rearrangement links TRBV3-1 to TRBJ2-3, with 7 positions matching TRBD2. Specimen: peripheral blood mononuclear cells (PBMCs), collected at new diagnosis, from a patient treated with antithyroid drugs. CDR3 coding DNA: TGTGCCAGCAGCCAAGGGGCAGCGGGAAGGACAGATACGCAGTATTTT. This translates into CASSQGAAGRTDTQYF.